A single sample gave rise to the 30 T cell receptor beta chains below, sequenced in a study of PD-1 blockade in classical Hodgkin lymphoma. Libraries were prepared by immunoSEQ multiplex PCR; TCRdb keeps only in-frame clonotypes and omits some of them. The repertoire includes 15,000 to 20,000 clones, about 87% of them detected once, and 5% sits in the top ten. Stated time point: cycle 4 day 1 (C4D1), after more than 5 weeks of nivolumab. Exposure to brentuximab vedotin varied, and each patient had relapsed following autologous stem cell transplantation. Negative selection with magnets was how CD8+ T cells were isolated from the thawed PBMCs. The source was CD8+ T cells from blood, collected before the fourth cycle of nivolumab. The origin of the receptors is a human donor with classical Hodgkin lymphoma.

The CDR3 region has the DNA TGTGCCAGCAGCTTTAGTAGCGGGCTCTCCTACAATGAGCAGTTCTTC. Its protein product is CASSFSSGLSYNEQFF. The gene calls are TRBV13 and TRBJ2-1, with 7 bases fitting TRBD2. This CDR3 has 16 amino acids. Germline V gives CDR1 PRHDT, CDR2 FYEKMQ (reference sequence). V lost 3 bases, J lost 0 bases, and 5 bases stayed unmatched.

The genes are TRBV27 and TRBJ2-3; no reliable D call. The CDR3 has 12 amino acids. V lost 5 bases and J 1 base, leaving 4 bases between the germline ends. Per germline, CDR1 MNHEY and CDR2 SMNVEV (reference sequence). The CDR3 protein is CASSPGTDTQYF. CDR3 coding DNA: TGTGCCAGCAGTCCGGGCACAGATACGCAGTATTTT.

This rearrangement joins TRBV7-2 to TRBJ2-1; D is perhaps TRBD2 (6 bases). Trimming cost V 1 base and J 1 base, with 11 bases left between them. The length of the CDR3 is 16 residues. From germline, CDR1 is SGHTA and CDR2 FQGNSA. The CDR3 region is CASSLVLAVSYNEQFF. CDR3 coding DNA: TGTGCCAGCAGCTTAGTTTTAGCGGTTTCCTACAATGAGCAGTTCTTC.

This clone was seen just once. V is TRBV19 and J is TRBJ2-7; D ambiguous. The CDR3 is 15 residues long. Trimming pared 5 bases from V and 0 bases from J, leaving 14 bases between. Looked up from germline, CDR1 is LNHDA and CDR2 is SQIVND (reference sequence). The CDR3 region is CASSPRVTSSYEQYF. CDR3 sequence (DNA): TGTGCCAGTAGTCCGAGAGTCACAAGCTCCTACGAGCAGTACTTC.

The chain is built from TRBV4-1 and TRBJ2-2; 9 bases align to TRBD2. Germline CDR1 reads MGHRA; CDR2 reads YSYEKL. This CDR3 spans 14 amino acids. J gave up 0 bases and V 9 bases, and 2 bases lay outside the gene matches. CDR3 bases: TGCGCCAGTAGACTAGCGGCGAACACCGGGGAGCTGTTTTTT. Its protein is CASRLAANTGELFF.

The chain links TRBV7-2 to TRBJ2-5; 9 nucleotides line up with TRBD2. Per the germline V gene, CDR1 is SGHTA and CDR2 is FQGNSA. V gave up 5 bases and J gave up 2 bases; unmatched junction bases: 3. The CDR3 covers 14 residues. CDR3 nucleotide sequence: TGTGCCAGCAGCCGACTAGCGGTTCAAGAGACCCAGTACTTC. Translated, it gives CASSRLAVQETQYF. Combining the CDR3 with reference TRBV7-2 and TRBJ2-5 gives the whole variable domain GAGVSQSPSNKVTEKGKDVELRCDPISGHTALYWYRQSLGQGLEFLIYFQGNSAPDKSGLPSDRFSAERTGGSVSTLTIQRTQQEDSAVYLCASSRLAVQETQYFGPGTRLLVL.

The chain joins TRBV5-1 to TRBJ2-7; D ambiguous. Germline V lookup: CDR1 SGHRS, CDR2 YFSETQ. Between the trimmed V and J ends, which lost 0 bases and 10 bases, there was a span of 14 bases. The CDR3 loop spans 13 amino acids. CDR3 in DNA: TGCGCCAGCAGCTTGGCCCCCACCCGCGAACAGTACTTC. It yields the protein CASSLAPTREQYF.

The chain combines TRBV7-9 with TRBJ2-1; 11 bases line up with TRBD2. CDR1 is SEHNR and CDR2 is FQNEAQ in the germline V gene (reference sequence). The CDR3 runs 16 residues. With 3 bases clipped from V and 4 bases from J, the junction kept 5 bases outside the gene matches. CDR3 amino acids: CASSLSGTSGYNEQFF. CDR3 DNA sequence: TGTGCCAGCAGCTTGTCCGGGACTAGCGGATACAATGAGCAGTTCTTC.

The rearrangement uses TRBV15 and TRBJ2-4; weak D call: TRBD1 (5 bases). CDR3 length: 17 residues. The ends were cut back, 5 bases at V and 0 bases at J, with 17 bases in the middle. CDR1 is LNHNV and CDR2 is YYDKDF in the germline V gene (reference sequence). The DNA for the CDR3 is TGTGCCACCAGCTCCGCCCAGGGTTCTCTAGCCAAAAACATTCAGTACTTC. Amino acid sequence: CATSSAQGSLAKNIQYF.

The chain uses TRBV9 and TRBJ1-2; a weak D match, TRBD1 (5 bases). The V gene's germline CDR1 is SGDLS and CDR2 YYNGEE. This CDR3 contains 16 residues. Trimming stripped 0 bases from V and 8 bases from J, with 20 bases between. The CDR3 sequence is CASSVEGQGMGWGYTF. For the CDR3, the DNA is TGTGCCAGCAGCGTAGAGGGGCAGGGTATGGGCTGGGGCTACACCTTC.

The chain couples TRBV12-5 to TRBJ1-1; 7 nucleotides align to TRBD1. This CDR3 region has 13 residues. V dropped 4 bases and J dropped 6; count of bases not matched to a gene: 5. CDR1 and CDR2 (germline): LGHNT, FRNRAP. The CDR3 sequence is CASGSQGKAEAFF. CDR3 in DNA: TGTGCTAGTGGTTCACAGGGGAAGGCTGAAGCTTTCTTT. The full variable domain, with the rest looked up from reference TRBV12-5 and TRBJ1-1, is DARVTQTPRHKVTEMGQEVTMRCQPILGHNTVFWYRQTMMQGLELLAYFRNRAPLDDSGMPKDRFSAEMPDATLATLKIQPSEPRDSAVYFCASGSQGKAEAFFGQGTRLTVV.

This chain joins TRBV19 and TRBJ2-1; D gene uncertain. Between the trimmed V and J ends, which lost 7 bases and 13 bases, there was a span of 14 bases. The CDR3 is made up of 11 amino acids. Germline assignment: CDR1 LNHDA and CDR2 SQIVND (reference sequence). CDR3 sequence (DNA): TGTGCCAGTACTGATGGGTCTGAACAGTTCTTC. It yields the protein CASTDGSEQFF.

The chain joins TRBV9 to TRBJ1-2; D is perhaps TRBD1 (5 bases). V lost 4 bases, J lost 8 bases, and 15 bases lay in between. Germline V lookup: CDR1 SGDLS, CDR2 YYNGEE. The CDR3 spans 13 residues. The CDR3: CASSPGGSYGYTF. CDR3 in DNA: TGTGCCAGCAGCCCCGGGGGGTCCTACGGCTACACCTTC.

This sequence joins TRBV7-2 and TRBJ1-5; D gene unclear. CDR3 size: 12 residues. The V gene lost 1 base and the J gene lost 11 bases, with 9 bases spanning the gap. In germline, CDR1 is SGHTA, CDR2 FQGNSA. Here the CDR3 reads CASSLGLGSQHF. For the CDR3, the DNA is TGTGCCAGCAGCTTAGGGCTAGGGTCCCAGCATTTT.

The chain links TRBV27 to TRBJ2-5; D is unclear. V lost 7 bases, J lost 0 bases, and 15 bases lay in between. The CDR3 is 15 amino acids. CDR1 and CDR2 (germline): MNHEY, SMNVEV (reference sequence). This CDR3 is CASTIWAGNQETQYF. CDR3 coding DNA: TGTGCCAGCACCATATGGGCCGGCAACCAAGAGACCCAGTACTTC.

The chain recombines TRBV7-7 with TRBJ2-7; D may be TRBD2 (5 bases). Germline V lookup: CDR1 SSHAT, CDR2 FNYEAQ (reference sequence). The CDR3 is made up of 13 amino acids. Trimming shortened V by 5 bases and J by 5 bases, and 13 bases separated the two germline ends. CDR3 loop: CASSLVRADEQYF. CDR3 DNA: TGTGCCAGCAGCCTCGTGCGGGCGGACGAGCAGTACTTC.

The rearrangement joins TRBV6-6 to TRBJ1-5; D is undetermined. V was shortened by 5 bases and J by 1 base, with 15 bases between the two germline ends. Germline V CDR1 and CDR2: MNHNY, SVGAGI (reference sequence). The CDR3 spans 16 residues. The CDR3 loop reads CASSTPRDRSNQPQHF. The CDR3 DNA reads TGTGCCAGCAGTACCCCCCGTGACCGGAGCAATCAGCCCCAGCATTTT.

The chain has TRBV5-4 and TRBJ2-7; D perhaps matches TRBD1 (7 bases). Trimming shortened V by 4 bases and J by 2 bases, and 13 bases separated the two germline ends. Germline-derived CDR1 and CDR2 are SGHNT and YYREEE (reference sequence). This CDR3 comprises 14 residues. The CDR3 region has the DNA TGTGCCAGCAGCCTCCAGGGGGGTACCTACGAGCAGTACTTC. It encodes CASSLQGGTYEQYF.

CDR3: CASSLGPSNEQFF. The CDR3 DNA reads TGTGCCAGCAGCTTGGGCCCCTCCAATGAGCAGTTCTTC. This rearrangement joins TRBV5-6 to TRBJ2-1; D is unclear. CDR1 and CDR2 (germline): SGHDT, YYEEEE. The CDR3 extends over 13 amino acids. V gave up 0 bases and J gave up 6 bases, with 7 bases separating them.

J is TRBJ2-7 and V is TRBV2; 10 positions match TRBD1. The germline gives CDR1 SNHLY, CDR2 FYNNEI. This CDR3 spans 18 amino acids. The J segment lost 2 bases and the V segment lost 6 bases, leaving 16 bases of the junction unmatched. CDR3 sequence reads: CASSKMGQGMDFAYEQYF. In nucleotides, the CDR3 is TGTGCCAGCAGCAAGATGGGACAGGGGATGGACTTCGCCTACGAGCAGTACTTC.

V gene TRBV9 combines with J gene TRBJ2-3; 10 nucleotides align to TRBD2. This CDR3 contains 16 residues. Germline values: CDR1 SGDLS, CDR2 YYNGEE. V lost 3 bases, J lost 0 bases, and 4 bases stayed unmatched. CDR3 sequence reads: CASSGRTSGSTDTQYF. CDR3 bases: TGTGCCAGCAGCGGAAGGACTAGCGGAAGCACAGATACGCAGTATTTT.

This clone is a singleton in its sample. The rearrangement links TRBV7-6 to TRBJ2-7; the match to TRBD2 covers 12 bases. The CDR3 runs 16 residues. Germline assignment: CDR1 SGHVS and CDR2 FNYEAQ. The trim removed 4 bases at V and 4 bases at J, leaving 8 bases unmatched. The CDR3 sequence is CASSSRTSGRRYEQYF. In DNA form, the CDR3 reads TGTGCCAGCAGCTCCCGAACTAGCGGGAGGCGGTACGAGCAGTACTTC.

The V and J genes are TRBV27 and TRBJ2-1; 8 positions agree with TRBD1. Germline trimming cut 5 bases from V and 0 bases from J; bases unmatched to any gene: 6. This CDR3 spans 16 amino acids. Looked up from germline, CDR1 is MNHEY and CDR2 is SMNVEV (reference sequence). This CDR3 reads CASSINQGASYNEQFF. In DNA, the CDR3 is TGTGCCAGCAGTATCAACCAGGGGGCCTCCTACAATGAGCAGTTCTTC.

The CDR3 reads CASIPLGGQGPYNEQFF. The CDR3 nucleotides read TGTGCCAGCATCCCCCTGGGGGGGCAAGGACCCTACAATGAGCAGTTCTTC. The chain joins TRBV7-2 to TRBJ2-1, with D possibly TRBD2 on 7 matching bases. Per the germline V gene, CDR1 is SGHTA and CDR2 is FQGNSA. The CDR3 has 17 amino acids. V lost 7 bases and J 2 bases, leaving 21 bases between the germline ends.

This clone was counted once. The CDR3 protein is CASRSRWEQEGEQFF. CDR3 nucleotides: TGTGCCAGCAGATCCAGGTGGGAGCAAGAAGGTGAGCAGTTCTTC. The chain carries TRBV7-9 and TRBJ2-1, with a possible D match to TRBD2 (5 bases). Germline values: CDR1 SEHNR, CDR2 FQNEAQ (reference sequence). The V gene lost 6 bases and the J gene lost 9 bases, with 21 bases spanning the gap. The CDR3 has 15 amino acids.

By frequency in the sample, this clone is large (0.1 to 1%). The chain combines TRBV5-1 with TRBJ1-5; possibly TRBD1 for D (5 bases). In germline, CDR1 is SGHRS, CDR2 YFSETQ. V was pared by 3 bases and J by 5 bases, with 9 bases between. The CDR3 runs 13 residues. The CDR3 DNA is TGCGCCAGCAGCTACGAAGGGGATCAGCCCCAGCATTTT. This gives the protein CASSYEGDQPQHF.

The rearrangement uses TRBV27 and TRBJ2-6, with D hard to call. The V gene's germline CDR1 is MNHEY and CDR2 SMNVEV (reference sequence). This CDR3 is built from 15 residues. The V end lost 3 bases, the J end lost 2 bases, and 8 bases lay between the germline ends. The CDR3 protein is CASSFGRTGANVLTF. The CDR3 nucleotides are TGTGCCAGCAGTTTCGGTCGTACTGGGGCCAACGTCCTGACTTTC.

V is TRBV9 and J is TRBJ2-1; the match to TRBD2 covers 10 bases. Germline V gives CDR1 SGDLS, CDR2 YYNGEE. After removal of 4 bases from V and 0 bases from J, the junction contained 19 bases not matched to a gene. This CDR3 contains 21 residues. CDR3 region: CASSLPGGSGRDTSSYNEQFF. CDR3 coding DNA: TGTGCCAGCAGCCTCCCCGGAGGGAGCGGGAGGGACACTAGCTCCTACAATGAGCAGTTCTTC. The full variable domain, in which reference TRBV9 and TRBJ2-1 provide the parts outside the CDR3, is DSGVTQTPKHLITATGQRVTLRCSPRSGDLSVYWYQQSLDQGLQFLIQYYNGEERAKGNILERFSAQQFPDLHSELNLSSLELGDSALYFCASSLPGGSGRDTSSYNEQFFGPGTRLTVL.

The CDR3 DNA follows: TGTGCCAGCAGTTCGCCGGGACTAGCGGGAGATACGCAGTATTTT. This sequence encodes CASSSPGLAGDTQYF. The chain combines TRBV28 with TRBJ2-3, with TRBD2 matching over 12 bases. This CDR3 is 15 amino acids long. Germline V gives CDR1 MDHEN, CDR2 SYDVKM. V shed 4 bases and J 5 bases; nucleotides not matched to a gene: 4.

The chain uses TRBV9 and TRBJ1-2, with D tentatively TRBD1 (5 bases). Germline CDR1 and CDR2: SGDLS and YYNGEE. V was pared by 3 bases and J by 4 bases, with 19 bases between. The CDR3 has 16 residues. CDR3 DNA sequence: TGTGCCAGCAGCGCGAGGGGCCCGAAGGGCGGCTATGGCTACACCTTC. Translating gives CASSARGPKGGYGYTF.